Following are 26 T cell receptor beta chains from one sample sequenced in a study of cytomegalovirus exposure and HLA in healthy donors. The PCR made use of 60 Vbeta and 13 Jbeta primers. Method: immunoSEQ multiplex PCR; TCRdb's copy keeps in-frame clones and lacks some. The sample carries around 90,000 clones, 82% recorded once. Sequenced: PBMCs. The receptors originated from a man aged 50-60 years in good health and CMV-seronegative.

The rearrangement joins TRBV4-2 to TRBJ2-2; TRBD2 agrees at 14 bases. V trimming: 3 bases; J trimming: 6 bases; junction bases outside the gene matches: 6. Germline CDR1 and CDR2: LGHNA and YNFKEQ. The CDR3 contains 17 residues. The DNA of the CDR3 is TGTGCCAGCAGCCAGGGACTAGCGGGAGAAGCGGCCGGGGAGCTGTTTTTT. Translating it yields CASSQGLAGEAAGELFF.

The gene calls are TRBV28 and TRBJ2-1; 10 bases are shared with TRBD2. Germline assignment: CDR1 MDHEN and CDR2 SYDVKM. This CDR3 has 16 amino acids. The V and J ends lost 7 bases and 6 bases, in that order; junction bases with no gene match: 12. This CDR3 is CASNTGGRTSGNEQFF. CDR3 nucleotides: TGTGCCAGCAATACGGGGGGTCGGACTAGCGGCAATGAGCAGTTCTTC.

The chain employs TRBV6-6 and TRBJ2-2; 7 bases map to TRBD1. CDR3 size: 15 residues. Looked up from germline, CDR1 is MNHNY and CDR2 is SVGAGI (reference sequence). J lost 4 bases, V lost 6 bases, and 8 bases had no gene match. The CDR3 loop reads CASSPGTAVTGELFF. The DNA of the CDR3 is TGTGCCAGCAGCCCTGGGACAGCAGTCACCGGGGAGCTGTTTTTT.

V and J are TRBV19 and TRBJ2-5; 7 positions agree with TRBD2. The J call may be incorrect, as the DNA end agrees better with TRBJ2-7. From germline, CDR1 is LNHDA and CDR2 SQIVND (reference sequence). CDR3 length: 16 residues. In nucleotides, the CDR3 is TGTGCCAGTAGTATCGGCCCTGCTAGCGGATCCTACGAGCAGTACTTC. It translates to CASSIGPASGSYEQYF.

The CDR3: CASSLITGDYGYTF. The CDR3 nucleotides are TGTGCCAGCAGTTTAATAACAGGGGACTATGGCTACACCTTC. This chain uses TRBV28 with TRBJ1-2; TRBD1 matches 7 bases. Germline V gives CDR1 MDHEN, CDR2 SYDVKM. The CDR3 extends over 14 amino acids. The V segment lost 2 bases and the J segment 3 bases; nucleotides outside the gene matches: 3.

This sequence joins TRBV6-5 and TRBJ1-5, with TRBD1 as a possible D gene (6 bases). The CDR3 covers 16 residues. The V gene's germline CDR1 is MNHEY and CDR2 SVGAGI. The ends were cut back, 0 bases at V and 4 bases at J, with 13 bases in the middle. In nucleotides, the CDR3 is TGTGCCAGCAGTTACTCCCAAGGGACACCTAATCAGCCCCAGCATTTT. This gives the protein CASSYSQGTPNQPQHF.

The V gene is TRBV29-1, the J gene TRBJ1-1; 7 nucleotides align to TRBD1. With V trimmed by 0 bases and J by 2 bases, 3 bases remained unmatched. Germline V CDR1 and CDR2: SQVTM, ANQGSEA. This CDR3 spans 14 amino acids. CDR3 region: CSVEDQGVNTEAFF. The DNA of the CDR3 is TGCAGCGTTGAAGACCAGGGGGTAAACACTGAAGCTTTCTTT.

The chain joins TRBV5-5 to TRBJ2-1, with D perhaps matching TRBD1 (6 bases). The V end lost 3 bases, the J end lost 6 bases, and 19 bases lay between the germline ends. Per germline, CDR1 SGHKS and CDR2 YYEKEE (reference sequence). The length of the CDR3 is 16 residues. DNA of the CDR3: TGTGCCAGCAGCTACGGCGCAGGGGCGGACGGCAATGAGCAGTTCTTC. This codes for CASSYGAGADGNEQFF.

Only a few counts were recorded for this clone. This sample includes further DNA sequences coding for the same CDR3. V and J are TRBV7-3 and TRBJ2-3; 8 bases agree with TRBD2. V shed 2 bases and J 2 bases; nucleotides not matched to a gene: 3. Per the germline V gene, CDR1 is SGHTA and CDR2 is FQGTGA. The CDR3 runs 15 residues. This chain's CDR3 is CASSLAGGPTDTQYF. The CDR3 region has the DNA TGTGCCAGCAGCTTAGCGGGAGGCCCCACAGATACGCAGTATTTT.

CDR3 coding DNA: TGTGCCAGCAGGCTAGCGGGAGGGAACTACGAGCAGTACTTC. It yields the protein CASRLAGGNYEQYF. This chain links TRBV6-1 with TRBJ2-7, with 12 bases aligning to TRBD2. V lost 6 bases to trimming and J lost 3 bases; unmatched junction nucleotides: 3. This CDR3 contains 14 residues. Germline values: CDR1 MNHNS, CDR2 SASEGT.

The chain joins TRBV4-2 to TRBJ2-5, with D unresolved. TRBJ2-7 matches the DNA end more closely, so the J call is doubtful. There are 13 residues in the CDR3. Germline-derived CDR1 and CDR2 are LGHNA and YNFKEQ. The CDR3 DNA reads TGTGCCAGCAGCCAAGGACTTTTCTACGAGCAGTACTTC. Protein sequence: CASSQGLFYEQYF.

The V and J genes are TRBV10-1 and TRBJ2-2; no clear D. The CDR3 consists of 15 residues. Germline V CDR1 and CDR2: WNHNN, SYGVQD (reference sequence). The V end was cut by 4 bases, the J end by 2 bases, with 11 bases between. This chain's CDR3 is CASSGATTNTGELFF. CDR3 nucleotide sequence: TGCGCCAGCAGTGGGGCTACCACTAACACCGGGGAGCTGTTTTTT.

The chain joins TRBV5-1 to TRBJ2-3, with TRBD1 matching 7 bases. Unmatched junction bases numbered 8, after V lost 4 bases and J lost 3 bases. The CDR3 loop spans 15 amino acids. Germline V CDR1 and CDR2: SGHRS, YFSETQ. The chain's CDR3 is CASSGTGTVTDTQYF. The CDR3 DNA follows: TGCGCCAGCAGCGGCACCGGGACAGTTACAGATACGCAGTATTTT.

The V call is TRBV7-6, the J call TRBJ1-2, with D tentatively TRBD1 (5 bases). Germline V gene data show CDR1 as SGHVS and CDR2 as FNYEAQ. V was trimmed by 5 bases and J by 6 bases, leaving 13 bases between them. The CDR3 length is 13 residues. Written as DNA, the CDR3 is TGTGCCAGCAGCGGCCGGGGGGAGGATGGCTACACCTTC. Residues: CASSGRGEDGYTF.

Here the CDR3 reads CASSRIGDQETQYF. As DNA, the CDR3 is TGTGCCAGCAGCCGCATAGGAGACCAAGAGACCCAGTACTTC. The chain is built from TRBV9 and TRBJ2-5; D call uncertain. CDR3 length: 14 residues. Trimming took 4 bases from V and 0 from J, leaving 10 bases between them. Germline CDR1 reads SGDLS; CDR2 reads YYNGEE. Filled out from reference TRBV9 and TRBJ2-5, the complete variable domain reads DSGVTQTPKHLITATGQRVTLRCSPRSGDLSVYWYQQSLDQGLQFLIQYYNGEERAKGNILERFSAQQFPDLHSELNLSSLELGDSALYFCASSRIGDQETQYFGPGTRLLVL.

This chain joins TRBV6-1 and TRBJ2-7; D might be TRBD1 (6 bases). The CDR3 is 15 amino acids. CDR1 MNHNS and CDR2 SASEGT come from the germline V gene. The V end lost 3 bases, the J end lost 2 bases, and 14 bases lay between the germline ends. CDR3 region: CASSEKGVNTYEQYF. CDR3 sequence (DNA): TGTGCCAGCAGTGAGAAGGGGGTGAATACCTACGAGCAGTACTTC.

This clone occurred once. The chain is built from TRBV9 and TRBJ1-3; unclear D gene. Germline V gene sequence: CDR1 SGDLS, CDR2 YYNGEE. V was pared by 0 bases and J by 4 bases, with 8 bases between. This CDR3 has 14 residues. Here the CDR3 reads CASSVEQSGNTIYF. CDR3 nucleotides: TGTGCCAGCAGCGTAGAACAGTCAGGAAACACCATATATTTT.

This chain connects TRBV10-1 to TRBJ2-5, with D possibly TRBD2 on 6 matching bases. The CDR3 is 13 amino acids. Per germline, CDR1 WNHNN and CDR2 SYGVQD (reference sequence). Between the trimmed V and J ends, which lost 10 bases and 1 base, there was a span of 13 bases. The CDR3 DNA reads as TGCGCCATCAAGGGAGGACTCCAAGAGACCCAGTACTTC. Translated: CAIKGGLQETQYF.

The rearrangement links TRBV19 to TRBJ2-2; 8 nucleotides agree with TRBD2. CDR3 length: 14 amino acids. The V gene end was trimmed by 8 bases and the J gene end by 1 base; junction bases not matched to a gene: 3. Germline loops: CDR1 LNHDA, CDR2 SQIVND (reference sequence). CDR3 nucleotides: TGTGCCAGTCGTGCGGGGGGGAACACCGGGGAGCTGTTTTTT. Residues: CASRAGGNTGELFF.

The J gene is TRBJ2-7, the V gene TRBV9; D is uncertain. The germline V gene encodes CDR1 SGDLS and CDR2 YYNGEE. V lost 4 bases and J 4 bases, leaving 15 bases between the germline ends. CDR3 length: 14 amino acids. Written as DNA, the CDR3 is TGTGCCAGCAGCTTGCACGCCGACACGTACGAGCAGTACTTC. This codes for CASSLHADTYEQYF.

The sample holds a few counts of this clone. V usage is TRBV28 and J usage is TRBJ2-7; D uncertain. V was pared by 6 bases and J by 4 bases, with 10 bases between. This CDR3 has 12 amino acids. Germline loops: CDR1 MDHEN, CDR2 SYDVKM. CDR3 DNA: TGTGCCAGCAGCGTTGCCTATTACGAGCAGTACTTC. As protein: CASSVAYYEQYF.

This sequence joins TRBV5-4 and TRBJ2-5, with a possible D match to TRBD1 (7 bases). The assigned J gene may be wrong: the sequence end matches TRBJ2-7 better. Looked up from germline, CDR1 is SGHNT and CDR2 is YYREEE (reference sequence). The CDR3 consists of 15 residues. CDR3 region: CASSLAGGTAYEQYF. The CDR3, as DNA: TGTGCCAGCAGCTTGGCCGGCGGGACAGCCTACGAGCAGTACTTC.

Here the CDR3 DNA reads TGCGCCAGCAGCCTCAAGGGATTACAGGGGAACACTGAAGCTTTCTTT. This encodes CASSLKGLQGNTEAFF. The chain employs TRBV4-1 and TRBJ1-1, with a tentative D call TRBD1 (6 bases). Trimming took off 4 bases at V and 1 base at J, with 16 bases between the two ends. The CDR3 contains 16 residues. Germline V gene sequence: CDR1 MGHRA, CDR2 YSYEKL.

DNA for the CDR3: TGTGCCAGCAGTTTACAGGGTTTGGGCACTGAAGCTTTCTTT. Translated: CASSLQGLGTEAFF. This chain links TRBV11-2 with TRBJ1-1, with D maybe TRBD1 (6 bases). V was pared by 6 bases and J by 4 bases, with 15 bases between. The germline CDR1 and CDR2 sequences are SGHAT and FQNNGV. CDR3 size: 14 residues.

The rearrangement joins TRBV28 to TRBJ2-1; TRBD1 agrees at 7 bases. V was pared by 5 bases and J by 3 bases, with 10 bases of the junction left unmatched. In germline, CDR1 is MDHEN, CDR2 SYDVKM. This CDR3 is built from 16 residues. The CDR3 protein is CASSPLGGVDYNEQFF. DNA of the CDR3: TGTGCCAGCAGTCCCCTAGGGGGCGTGGACTACAATGAGCAGTTCTTC. Variable domain in full (rest from reference TRBV28 and TRBJ2-1): DVKVTQSSRYLVKRTGEKVFLECVQDMDHENMFWYRQDPGLGLRLIYFSYDVKMKEKGDIPEGYSVSREKKERFSLILESASTNQTSMYLCASSPLGGVDYNEQFFGPGTRLTVL.

The chain combines TRBV19 with TRBJ1-5; TRBD1 is a possible D gene (6 bases). Trimming left V 5 bases short and J 1 base short, with 9 bases between. The CDR3 totals 14 residues. Germline V gene sequence: CDR1 LNHDA, CDR2 SQIVND (reference sequence). The CDR3 DNA is TGTGCCAGTAGTTACACAGGGAGCAATCAGCCCCAGCATTTT. Translating it yields CASSYTGSNQPQHF.